The clone carrying this T cell receptor beta chain was seen many times. Authors of the study amplified TCR beta CDR3 regions from RNA transcripts. Primed by the HTBI set, a first-round RT-PCR was run on the TCR CDR3. MiXCR was run by TCRdb on the multiplex PCR reads, yielding one entry per CDR3 protein. The data contain about 700,000 distinct CDR3 sequences, about 14% of them singletons. This entry belongs to a study of T cells in Graves' hyperthyroidism and ophthalmopathy. CDR1 and CDR2 from the germline V gene are KGHDR and SFDVKD. With 2 bases removed from V and 2 bases from J, the gap between germline ends came to 17 bases. The CDR3 length is 17 residues.

This TCR was recovered from a woman aged 18-29 years with Graves' hyperthyroidism. This sequence joins TRBV24-1 and TRBJ2-5; possibly TRBD1 or TRBD2 for D (5 bases each). Sequencing input: blood. CDR3 sequence reads: CATSDWTTGTPQETQYF. The CDR3 DNA reads TGTGCCACCAGTGATTGGACAACCGGGACGCCACAAGAGACCCAGTACTTC.